This T cell receptor (beta chain) appears in the sequencing data of a study of blood T cell repertoires in COVID-19. Overall study context: Sites in the United States, Italy and Spain provided acute and convalescent COVID-19 samples. Sample material is recorded as cDNA or gDNA derived from T cells, B-cell-depleted T cells, or PBMCs.

In the authors' methods: The assay estimated nucleated cells by amplifying reference gene primers. Only in-frame clones appear in the TCRdb table, and some are missing; sequencing was by immunoSEQ multiplex PCR. Clonal size and the V and J genes are those of that table, whereas D and trimming came from the DNA. Found here are around 99,000 clones, about 91% of them singletons; the top ten hold approximately 6.2%. Germline assignment: CDR1 SEHNR and CDR2 FQNEAQ (reference sequence). The CDR3 loop spans 12 amino acids. Trimming left V 5 bases short and J 9 bases short, with 11 bases between. The TCR comes from a man in his fifties or sixties with active or convalescent COVID-19. The genes are TRBV7-9 and TRBJ2-1; the D gene could be TRBD1 or TRBD2 (5 bases each). The sample taken for sequencing was peripheral blood. The CDR3 nucleotides read TGTGCCAGCAGCATAGGGGCGGGTGAGCAGTTCTTC. It yields the protein CASSIGAGEQFF.